This TCR beta chain was observed in a study of metastatic and nonmetastatic thyroid tumors. Study details: Comparative analysis of repertoires was undertaken across blood and tumor or nodule tissue obtained from malignant and benign thyroid patients.

The authors' processing: For papillary thyroid cancer, a distant-metastasis classifier was constructed from CDR3 differences observed across clinicopathological groups. TCRdb ran MiXCR on the PCR reads. TCRdb's processing, not the authors', yielded these V and J calls. The sample has almost 85,000 clones, approximately 13% seen once. In this sample, this clone turned up many times. Each patient went into thyroid surgery without having received any treatment. CDR1 SEHNR and CDR2 FQNEAQ come from the germline V gene (reference sequence). The CDR3 contains 11 residues. V gave up 3 bases and J gave up 12 bases, with 9 bases separating them.

Sample: tumor tissue. The rearrangement uses TRBV7-9 and TRBJ2-1; D gene unclear. This TCR came from a female donor with papillary thyroid cancer or a benign thyroid nodule (not recorded which). Some clones in this sample may be carry-over from other donors' samples. CDR3 sequence reads: CASSFTERQFF. The CDR3 DNA reads TGTGCCAGCAGCTTTACGGAGCGGCAGTTCTTC.